This section outlines one T cell receptor (beta chain) sequence together with its context. J lost 6 bases, V lost 5 bases, and 3 bases had no gene match. Germline CDR1 KGHDR, CDR2 SFDVKD. The CDR3 is made up of 12 amino acids. Method: immunoSEQ multiplex PCR; TCRdb's copy keeps in-frame clones and lacks some. The sample lists approximately 84,000 clones, 90% to 95% seen once, with 15% to 18% in the top ten. This sample stems from a study of control samples from healthy donors and cancer patients. The chain employs TRBV24-1 and TRBJ2-7; 7 bases map to TRBD1. The source of this sequence is a man under 40 in good health. Material for sequencing was blood. This chain's CDR3 is CATSGDSSEQYF. The CDR3 DNA reads TGTGCCACCAGTGGGGACAGTTCCGAGCAGTACTTC.